Listed below are T cell receptor beta chains from one sample, sequenced in a study of response to subunit inactivated influenza vaccine. Using its own MiXCR run on the RT-PCR reads, TCRdb lists one record per CDR3 protein. The data show 650,000 or so distinct CDR3 sequences, 13% to 15% seen once. Specimen: PBMCs from blood, collected 14 to 15 days before vaccination. The receptors here all came from a man aged 45-65 years who received an inactivated influenza vaccine. Each CDR3 is given with its conserved first and last residue. The D gene is left open where the match is weak. Expanded clones get a size class; other rows say once, few or many, or leave the size out.

V gene	D gene	clone size	J gene	CDR3 DNA	CDR3 protein
TRBV4-3	TRBD1	NA	TRBJ2-7	TGCGCCAGCAGCCAAGAGACAGGGGCAGGGTACGAGCAGTACTTC	CASSQETGAGYEQYF
TRBV28	NA	few	TRBJ2-7	TGTGCCAGCACCCCGTCCCTGGGCGAGCAGTACTTC	CASTPSLGEQYF
TRBV12-3/TRBV12-4	NA	many	TRBJ2-7	TGTGCCAGCTCTCTCAGGAGGGTTGCCTACGAGCAGTACTTC	CASSLRRVAYEQYF
TRBV20-1	TRBD1	NA	TRBJ2-3	TGCAGTGCCATCCCCGACAGGGGAAACACAGATACGCAGTATTTT	CSAIPDRGNTDTQYF
TRBV7-9	NA	few	TRBJ1-1	TGTGCCAGCAGCACTGTAGGCGGAGTGTACACTGAAGCTTTCTTT	CASSTVGGVYTEAFF
TRBV18	NA	NA	TRBJ2-7	TGTGCCAGCTCACCAAACGGACTATGGCCCCTAGACGAGCAGTACTTC	CASSPNGLWPLDEQYF
TRBV12-3/TRBV12-4	TRBD1	few	TRBJ2-3	TGTGCCAGCAGACCAGGGACAGGGGGCCCTAGTAGTACGCAGTATTTT	CASRPGTGGPSSTQYF
TRBV3-1	TRBD1	few	TRBJ1-2	TGTGCCAGCAAACACAACAGGGGAGGAGGTGGCTACACCTTC	CASKHNRGGGGYTF
TRBV28	TRBD1	many	TRBJ1-2	TGTGCCAGCAGTTTTGGGACAGGGGGCCACTATGGCTACACCTTC	CASSFGTGGHYGYTF
TRBV12-3/TRBV12-4	NA	few	TRBJ2-3	TGTGCCAGCAGTTTCCCCGGGACGGGGCAGTATTTT	CASSFPGTGQYF
TRBV12-3/TRBV12-4	NA	few	TRBJ1-4	TGTGCCAGCAGGGTGACTACCGAGGAAAAACTGTTTTTT	CASRVTTEEKLFF